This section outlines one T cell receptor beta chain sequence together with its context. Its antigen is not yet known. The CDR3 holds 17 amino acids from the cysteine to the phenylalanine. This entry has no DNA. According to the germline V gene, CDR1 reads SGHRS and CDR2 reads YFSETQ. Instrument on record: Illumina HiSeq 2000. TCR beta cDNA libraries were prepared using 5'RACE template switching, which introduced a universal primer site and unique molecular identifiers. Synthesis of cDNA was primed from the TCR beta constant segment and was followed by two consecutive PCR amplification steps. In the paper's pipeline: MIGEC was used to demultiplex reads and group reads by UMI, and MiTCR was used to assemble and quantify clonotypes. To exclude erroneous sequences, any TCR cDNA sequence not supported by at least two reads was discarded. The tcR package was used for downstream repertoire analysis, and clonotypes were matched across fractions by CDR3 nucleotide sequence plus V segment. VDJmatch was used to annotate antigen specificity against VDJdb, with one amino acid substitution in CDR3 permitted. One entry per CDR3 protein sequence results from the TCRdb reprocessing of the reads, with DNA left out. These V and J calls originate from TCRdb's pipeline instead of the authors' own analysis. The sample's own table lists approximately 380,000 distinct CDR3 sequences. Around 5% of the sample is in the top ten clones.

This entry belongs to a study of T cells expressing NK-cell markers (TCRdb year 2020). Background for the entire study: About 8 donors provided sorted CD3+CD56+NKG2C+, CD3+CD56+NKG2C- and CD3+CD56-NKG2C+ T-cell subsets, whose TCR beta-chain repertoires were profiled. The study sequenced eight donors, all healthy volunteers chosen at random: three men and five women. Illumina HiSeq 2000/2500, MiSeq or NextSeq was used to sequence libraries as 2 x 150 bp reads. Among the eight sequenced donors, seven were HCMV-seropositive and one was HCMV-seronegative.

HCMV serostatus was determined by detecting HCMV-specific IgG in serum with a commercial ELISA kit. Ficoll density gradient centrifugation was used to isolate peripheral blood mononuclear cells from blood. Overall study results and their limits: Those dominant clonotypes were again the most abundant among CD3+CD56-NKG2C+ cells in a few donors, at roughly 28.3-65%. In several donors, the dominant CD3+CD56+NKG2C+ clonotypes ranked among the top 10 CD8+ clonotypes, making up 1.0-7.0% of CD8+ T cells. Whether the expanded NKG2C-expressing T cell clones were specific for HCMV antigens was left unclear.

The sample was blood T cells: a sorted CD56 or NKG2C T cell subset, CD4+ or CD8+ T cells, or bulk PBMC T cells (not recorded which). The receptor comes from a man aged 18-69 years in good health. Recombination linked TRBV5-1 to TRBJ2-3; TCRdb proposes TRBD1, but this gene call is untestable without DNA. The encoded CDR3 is CASSLGGPLGATDTQYF.